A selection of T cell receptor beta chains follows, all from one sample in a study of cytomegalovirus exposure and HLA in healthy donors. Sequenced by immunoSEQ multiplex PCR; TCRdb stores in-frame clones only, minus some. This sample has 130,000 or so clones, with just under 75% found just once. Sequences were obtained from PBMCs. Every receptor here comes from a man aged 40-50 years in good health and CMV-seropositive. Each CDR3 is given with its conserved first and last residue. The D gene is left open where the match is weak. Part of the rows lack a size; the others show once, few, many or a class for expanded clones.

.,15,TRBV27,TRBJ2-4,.,CASSLAGIAKNIQYF,TGTGCCAGCAGTTTAGCGGGGATAGCCAAAAACATTCAGTACTTC
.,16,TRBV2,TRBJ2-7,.,CASRAPRALEAYEQYF,TGTGCCAGCAGGGCACCCCGAGCCTTGGAGGCCTACGAGCAGTACTTC
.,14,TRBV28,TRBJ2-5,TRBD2,CASSPPREVETQYF,TGTGCCAGCAGTCCCCCGCGGGAGGTCGAGACCCAGTACTTC
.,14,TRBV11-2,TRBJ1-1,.,CASSFYRDGTEAFF,TGTGCCAGCAGCTTTTACAGGGATGGTACTGAAGCTTTCTTT
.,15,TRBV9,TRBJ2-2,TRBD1,CASSLWDRVTGELFF,TGTGCCAGCAGCCTGTGGGACAGGGTAACCGGGGAGCTGTTTTTT
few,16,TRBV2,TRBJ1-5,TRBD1,CASSDLPGQGVQPQHF,TGTGCCAGCAGCGACCTACCTGGACAGGGGGTTCAGCCCCAGCATTTT
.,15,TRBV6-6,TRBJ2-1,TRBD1,CASRPDGQGYNEQFF,TGTGCCAGCAGACCCGACGGACAGGGCTACAATGAGCAGTTCTTC
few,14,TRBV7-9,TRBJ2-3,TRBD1,CASSLTGGADTQYF,TGTGCCAGCAGCCTTACAGGGGGCGCAGATACGCAGTATTTT
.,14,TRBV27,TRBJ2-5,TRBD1,CASSFDRDQETQYF,TGTGCCAGCAGTTTTGACAGGGACCAAGAGACCCAGTACTTC
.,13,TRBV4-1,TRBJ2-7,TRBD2,CASSLLAGGGQYF,TGCGCCAGCAGCCTCCTAGCGGGAGGAGGTCAGTACTTC
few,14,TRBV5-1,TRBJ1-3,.,CASSLAEAGNTIYF,TGCGCCAGCAGCTTGGCAGAGGCTGGAAACACCATATATTTT
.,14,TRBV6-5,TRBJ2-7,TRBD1,CASSYETGEQEQYF,TGTGCCAGCAGTTATGAGACAGGGGAGCAAGAGCAGTACTTC
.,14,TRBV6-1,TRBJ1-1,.,CASSEGWGGTEAFF,TGTGCCAGCAGTGAAGGTTGGGGCGGCACTGAAGCTTTCTTT
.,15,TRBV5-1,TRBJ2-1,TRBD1,CASSLVQGARDEQFF,TGCGCCAGCAGCTTGGTACAGGGGGCACGGGATGAGCAGTTCTTC
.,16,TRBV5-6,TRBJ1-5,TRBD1,CASSLLRDRADQPQHF,TGTGCCAGCAGCTTGCTCCGGGACAGGGCTGATCAGCCCCAGCATTTT
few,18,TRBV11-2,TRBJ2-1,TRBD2,CASSLFRLAGGTYNEQFF,TGTGCCAGCAGCTTATTCCGACTAGCGGGAGGAACGTACAATGAGCAGTTCTTC
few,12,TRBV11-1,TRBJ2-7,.,CASTLNSGEQYF,TGTGCCAGCACCTTGAACTCAGGCGAGCAGTACTTC
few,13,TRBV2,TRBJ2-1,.,CASSEGGNPEQFF,TGTGCCAGCAGTGAAGGTGGCAATCCGGAGCAGTTCTTC